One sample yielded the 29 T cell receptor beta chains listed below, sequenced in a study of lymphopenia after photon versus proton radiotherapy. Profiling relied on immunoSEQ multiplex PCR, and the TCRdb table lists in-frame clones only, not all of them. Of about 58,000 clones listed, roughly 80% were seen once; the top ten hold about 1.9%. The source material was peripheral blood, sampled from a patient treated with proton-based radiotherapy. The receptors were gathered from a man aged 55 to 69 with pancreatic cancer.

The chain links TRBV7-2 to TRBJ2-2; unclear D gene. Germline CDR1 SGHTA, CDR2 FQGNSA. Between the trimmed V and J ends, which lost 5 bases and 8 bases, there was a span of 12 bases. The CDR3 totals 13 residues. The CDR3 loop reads CASSKPDAGELFF. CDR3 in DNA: TGTGCCAGCAGCAAACCCGACGCGGGGGAGCTGTTTTTT.

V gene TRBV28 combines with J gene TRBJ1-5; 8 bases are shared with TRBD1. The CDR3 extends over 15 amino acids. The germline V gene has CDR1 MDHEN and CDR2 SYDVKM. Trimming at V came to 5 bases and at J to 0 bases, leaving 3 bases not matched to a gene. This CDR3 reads CASSLDRGSNQPQHF. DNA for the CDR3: TGTGCCAGCAGTCTCGACAGGGGTAGCAATCAGCCCCAGCATTTT.

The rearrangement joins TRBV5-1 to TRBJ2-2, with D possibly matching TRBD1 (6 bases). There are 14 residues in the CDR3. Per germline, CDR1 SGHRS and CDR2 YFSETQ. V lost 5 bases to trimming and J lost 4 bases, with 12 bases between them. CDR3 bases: TGCGCCAGCAGTACGACAGGATCCACCGGGGAGCTGTTTTTT. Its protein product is CASSTTGSTGELFF.

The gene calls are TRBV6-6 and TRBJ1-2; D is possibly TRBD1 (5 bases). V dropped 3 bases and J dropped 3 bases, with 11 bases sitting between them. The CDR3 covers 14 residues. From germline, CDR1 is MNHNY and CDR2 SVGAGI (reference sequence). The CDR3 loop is CASSYGGSDYGYTF. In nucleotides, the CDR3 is TGTGCCAGCAGTTATGGGGGATCAGACTATGGCTACACCTTC.

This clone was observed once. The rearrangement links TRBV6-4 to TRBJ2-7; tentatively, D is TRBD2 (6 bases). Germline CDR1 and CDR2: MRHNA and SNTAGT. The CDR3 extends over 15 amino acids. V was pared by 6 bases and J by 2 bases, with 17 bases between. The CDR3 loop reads CASSIEAGPTYEQYF. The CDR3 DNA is TGTGCCAGCAGCATCGAAGCGGGTCCCACCTACGAGCAGTACTTC.

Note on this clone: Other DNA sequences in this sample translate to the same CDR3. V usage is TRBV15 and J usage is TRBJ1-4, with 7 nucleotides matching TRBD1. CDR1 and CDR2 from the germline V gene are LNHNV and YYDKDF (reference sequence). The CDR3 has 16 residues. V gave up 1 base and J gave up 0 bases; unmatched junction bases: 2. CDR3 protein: CATSRVTGATNEKLFF. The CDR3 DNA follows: TGTGCCACCAGCAGAGTAACAGGGGCAACTAATGAAAAACTGTTTTTT. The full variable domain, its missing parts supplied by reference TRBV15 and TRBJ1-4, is DAMVIQNPRYQVTQFGKPVTLSCSQTLNHNVMYWYQQKSSQAPKLLFHYYDKDFNNEADTPDNFQSRRPNTSFCFLDIRSPGLGDTAMYLCATSRVTGATNEKLFFGSGTQLSVL.

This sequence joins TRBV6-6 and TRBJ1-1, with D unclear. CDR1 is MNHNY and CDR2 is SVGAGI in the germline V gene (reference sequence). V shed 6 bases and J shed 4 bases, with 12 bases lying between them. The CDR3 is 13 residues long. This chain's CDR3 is CASRRTESTEAFF. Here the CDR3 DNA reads TGTGCCAGCAGACGAACCGAGTCCACTGAAGCTTTCTTT.

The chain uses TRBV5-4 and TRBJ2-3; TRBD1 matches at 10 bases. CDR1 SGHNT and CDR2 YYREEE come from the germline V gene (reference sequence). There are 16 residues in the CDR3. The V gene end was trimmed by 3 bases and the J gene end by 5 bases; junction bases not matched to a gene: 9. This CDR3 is CASSSSGTGVGDTQYF. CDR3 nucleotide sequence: TGTGCCAGCAGCTCATCCGGGACAGGGGTTGGAGATACGCAGTATTTT.

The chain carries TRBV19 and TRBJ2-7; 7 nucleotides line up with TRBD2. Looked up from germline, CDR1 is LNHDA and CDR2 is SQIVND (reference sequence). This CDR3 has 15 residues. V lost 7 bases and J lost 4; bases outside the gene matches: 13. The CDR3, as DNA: TGTGCCAGTACCCGGGCCGCGGGAGAAGGGTACGAGCAGTACTTC. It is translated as CASTRAAGEGYEQYF.

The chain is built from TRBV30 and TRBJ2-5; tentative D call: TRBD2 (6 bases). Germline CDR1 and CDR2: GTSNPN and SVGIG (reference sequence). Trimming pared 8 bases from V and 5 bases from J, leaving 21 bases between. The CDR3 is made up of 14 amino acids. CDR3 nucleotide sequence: TGTGCCCATTCGGACTATCAGCCCCCGGAGACCCAGTACTTC. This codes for CAHSDYQPPETQYF.

In DNA form, the CDR3 reads TGCGCCAGCAGTCAATGCGTAAAGGGGACCTACGAGCAGTACTTC. The encoded protein is CASSQCVKGTYEQYF. This sequence joins TRBV23-1 and TRBJ2-7; TRBD1 is a possible D gene (5 bases). TRBV23-1 is placed among ORFs of uncertain function. Trimming stripped 1 base from V and 2 bases from J, with 12 bases between. This CDR3 comprises 15 residues.

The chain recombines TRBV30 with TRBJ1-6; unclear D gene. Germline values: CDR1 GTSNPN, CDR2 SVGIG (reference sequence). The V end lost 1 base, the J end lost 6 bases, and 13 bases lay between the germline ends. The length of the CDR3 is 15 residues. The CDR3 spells CAWSAGFGSNSPLHF. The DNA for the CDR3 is TGTGCCTGGAGTGCCGGTTTCGGATCTAATTCACCCCTCCACTTT.

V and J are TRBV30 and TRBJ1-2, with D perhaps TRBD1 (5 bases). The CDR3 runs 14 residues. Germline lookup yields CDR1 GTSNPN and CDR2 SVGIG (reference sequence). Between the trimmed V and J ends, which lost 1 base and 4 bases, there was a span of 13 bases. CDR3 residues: CAWSEAGSGYGYTF. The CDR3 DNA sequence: TGTGCCTGGAGTGAAGCAGGGAGTGGCTATGGCTACACCTTC.

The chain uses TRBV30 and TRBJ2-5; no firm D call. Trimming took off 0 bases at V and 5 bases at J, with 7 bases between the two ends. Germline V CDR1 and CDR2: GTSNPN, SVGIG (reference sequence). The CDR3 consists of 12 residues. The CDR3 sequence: CAWSVSGETQYF. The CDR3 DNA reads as TGTGCCTGGAGTGTTAGTGGGGAGACCCAGTACTTC.

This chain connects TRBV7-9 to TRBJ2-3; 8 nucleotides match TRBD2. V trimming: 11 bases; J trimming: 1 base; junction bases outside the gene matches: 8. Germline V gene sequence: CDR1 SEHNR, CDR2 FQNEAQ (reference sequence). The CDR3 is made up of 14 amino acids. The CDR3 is CASQAGGGTDTQYF. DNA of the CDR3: TGTGCCTCCCAGGCGGGAGGTGGCACAGATACGCAGTATTTT.

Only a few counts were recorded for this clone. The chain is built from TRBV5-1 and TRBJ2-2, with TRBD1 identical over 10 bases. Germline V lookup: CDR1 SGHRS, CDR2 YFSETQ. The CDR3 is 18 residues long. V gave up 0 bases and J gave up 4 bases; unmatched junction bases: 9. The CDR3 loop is CASSLAGWTGGGTGELFF. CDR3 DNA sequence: TGCGCCAGCAGCTTGGCCGGGTGGACAGGGGGTGGCACCGGGGAGCTGTTTTTT.

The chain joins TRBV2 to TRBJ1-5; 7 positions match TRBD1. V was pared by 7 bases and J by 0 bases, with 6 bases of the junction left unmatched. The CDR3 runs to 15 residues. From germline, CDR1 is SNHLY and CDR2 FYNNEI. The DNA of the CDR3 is TGTGCCAGCACGACTACAGGGGATAGCAATCAGCCCCAGCATTTT. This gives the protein CASTTTGDSNQPQHF.

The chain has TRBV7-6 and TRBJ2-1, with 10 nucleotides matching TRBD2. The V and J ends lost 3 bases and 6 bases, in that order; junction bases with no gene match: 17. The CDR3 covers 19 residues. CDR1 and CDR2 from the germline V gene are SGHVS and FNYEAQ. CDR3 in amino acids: CASSFGGGTSGIPANEQFF. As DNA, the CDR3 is TGTGCCAGCAGCTTTGGGGGGGGAACTAGCGGGATTCCTGCCAATGAGCAGTTCTTC.

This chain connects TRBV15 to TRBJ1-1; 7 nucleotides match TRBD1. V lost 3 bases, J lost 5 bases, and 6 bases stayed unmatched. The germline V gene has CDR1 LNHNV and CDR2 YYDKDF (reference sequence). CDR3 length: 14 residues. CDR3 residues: CATSRTRQGTEAFF. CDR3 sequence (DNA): TGTGCCACCAGCAGGACAAGACAGGGAACTGAAGCTTTCTTT.

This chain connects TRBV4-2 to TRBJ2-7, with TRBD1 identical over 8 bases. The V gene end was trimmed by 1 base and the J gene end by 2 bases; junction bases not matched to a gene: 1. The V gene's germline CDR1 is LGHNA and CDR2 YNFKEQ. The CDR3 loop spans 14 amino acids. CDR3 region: CASSQVQGAYEQYF. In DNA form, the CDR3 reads TGTGCCAGCAGCCAAGTACAGGGGGCCTACGAGCAGTACTTC.

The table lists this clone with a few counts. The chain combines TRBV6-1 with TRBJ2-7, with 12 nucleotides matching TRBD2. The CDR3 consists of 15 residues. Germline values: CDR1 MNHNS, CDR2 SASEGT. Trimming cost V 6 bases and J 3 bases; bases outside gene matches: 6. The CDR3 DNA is TGTGCCAGCAGCTCGACTAGCGGGAGTGTCTACGAGCAGTACTTC. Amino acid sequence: CASSSTSGSVYEQYF.

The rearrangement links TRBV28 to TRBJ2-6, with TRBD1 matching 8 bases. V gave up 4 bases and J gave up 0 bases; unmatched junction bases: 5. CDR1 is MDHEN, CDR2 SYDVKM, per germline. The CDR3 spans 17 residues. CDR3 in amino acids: CASSWDRRGSGANVLTF. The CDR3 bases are TGTGCCAGCAGTTGGGACAGGAGGGGCTCTGGGGCCAACGTCCTGACTTTC.

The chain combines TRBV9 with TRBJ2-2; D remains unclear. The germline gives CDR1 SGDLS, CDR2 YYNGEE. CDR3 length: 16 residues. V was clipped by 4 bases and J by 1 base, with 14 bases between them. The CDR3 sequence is CASSPGGPMNTGELFF. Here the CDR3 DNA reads TGTGCCAGCAGCCCCGGTGGACCGATGAACACCGGGGAGCTGTTTTTT.

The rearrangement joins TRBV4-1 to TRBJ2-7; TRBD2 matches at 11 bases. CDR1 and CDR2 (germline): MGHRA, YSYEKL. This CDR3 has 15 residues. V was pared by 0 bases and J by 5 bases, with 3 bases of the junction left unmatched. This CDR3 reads CASSQELAGVHEQYF. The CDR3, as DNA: TGCGCCAGCAGCCAAGAACTAGCGGGAGTTCACGAGCAGTACTTC.

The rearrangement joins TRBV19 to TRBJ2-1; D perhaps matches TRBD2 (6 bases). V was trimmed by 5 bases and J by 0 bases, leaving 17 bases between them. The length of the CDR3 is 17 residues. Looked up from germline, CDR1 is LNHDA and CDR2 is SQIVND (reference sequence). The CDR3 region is CASSALHLGGSYNEQFF. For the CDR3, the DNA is TGTGCCAGTAGTGCCCTCCATCTGGGGGGCTCCTACAATGAGCAGTTCTTC.

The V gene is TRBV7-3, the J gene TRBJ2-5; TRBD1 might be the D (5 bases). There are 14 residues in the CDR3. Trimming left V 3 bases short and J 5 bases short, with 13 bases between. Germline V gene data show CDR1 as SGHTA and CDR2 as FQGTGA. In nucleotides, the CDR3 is TGTGCCAGCAGCTTCAGGGCAGGGAAGGAGACCCAGTACTTC. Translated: CASSFRAGKETQYF.

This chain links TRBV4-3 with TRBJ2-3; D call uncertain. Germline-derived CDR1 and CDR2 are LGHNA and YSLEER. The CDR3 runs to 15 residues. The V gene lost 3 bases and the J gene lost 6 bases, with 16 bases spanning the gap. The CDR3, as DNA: TGCGCCAGCAGCCAGGGCCAAAACCTCGTGGATACGCAGTATTTT. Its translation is CASSQGQNLVDTQYF.

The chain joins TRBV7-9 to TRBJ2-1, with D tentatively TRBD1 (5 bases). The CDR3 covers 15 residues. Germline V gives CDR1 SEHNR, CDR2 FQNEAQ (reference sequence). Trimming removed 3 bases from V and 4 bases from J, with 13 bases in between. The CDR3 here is CASSFVTGIYNEQFF. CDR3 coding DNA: TGTGCCAGCAGCTTCGTCACAGGAATTTACAATGAGCAGTTCTTC.

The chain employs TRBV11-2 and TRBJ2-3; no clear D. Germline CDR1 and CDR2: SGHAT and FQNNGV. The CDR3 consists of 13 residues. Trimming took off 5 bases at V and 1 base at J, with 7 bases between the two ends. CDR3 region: CASSVLGTDTQYF. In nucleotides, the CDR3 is TGTGCCAGCAGCGTCTTAGGCACAGATACGCAGTATTTT.